These 5 T cell receptor beta chains share one sample of origin, sequenced in a study of T cells in Graves' hyperthyroidism and ophthalmopathy. RNA transcripts yielded amplified TCR beta CDR3 regions. The TCR CDR3 first-round RT-PCR relied on the HTBI primer set. MiXCR was run by TCRdb on the multiplex PCR reads, yielding one entry per CDR3 protein. Among 500,000 to 600,000 distinct CDR3 sequences listed, just over 45% were seen once. Sequences were obtained from peripheral blood or thyroid tissue (not recorded which). The receptors derive from a woman aged 18-29 years with Graves' hyperthyroidism.

This clonotype has only one observation. For the CDR3, the DNA is TGTGCCACCAGTGACGCCTACGGTGAGCCCCAGTACTTC. Protein: CATSDAYGEPQYF. V and J are TRBV24-1 and TRBJ2-5; no reliable D call. This CDR3 has 13 amino acids. V was clipped by 4 bases and J by 9 bases, with 14 bases between them. The germline V gene encodes CDR1 KGHDR and CDR2 SFDVKD.

In regard to this clonotype: One end of the junction does not line up with germline, which may come from a read error. The chain has TRBV11-1 and TRBJ1-2; D is unclear. The CDR3 sequence is 13 residues long. CDR1 and CDR2 from the germline V gene are SGHAT and FQDESV (reference sequence). The CDR3 DNA reads as TGTGCCAGCAGTTTAACTGGGAACTATGGCTACGCCTTC. Its protein product is CASSLTGNYGYAF.

The chain recombines TRBV7-3 with TRBJ2-7, with 9 nucleotides matching TRBD2. TRBJ2-1 explains the end of the DNA better; the J call may be wrong. CDR1 is SGHTA, CDR2 FQGTGA, per germline. CDR3 length: 15 residues. The CDR3 DNA reads as TGTGCCAGCAGCAGAGCGGGAGGTCAAACGGGTGAGCAGTTCTTC. Translating gives CASSRAGGQTGEQFF.

This clonotype was seen many times. V and J are TRBV7-3 and TRBJ1-6, with 8 bases aligning to TRBD1. The CDR3 runs 15 residues. Germline-derived CDR1 and CDR2 are SGHTA and FQGTGA. V was clipped by 5 bases and J by 9 bases; unmatched bases: 9. The CDR3, as DNA: TGTGCCAGCAGCACATCAGGGGGCGCTGGTTCACCCCTCCACTTT. As protein: CASSTSGGAGSPLHF.

This chain uses TRBV10-3 with TRBJ1-5; D might be TRBD1 (6 bases). The germline V and J ends were trimmed by 7 bases and 0 bases, with 16 bases remaining between them. This CDR3 has 16 amino acids. Germline V CDR1 and CDR2: ENHRY, SYGVKD. The DNA of the CDR3 is TGTGCCATCACGGGGCAGGGGCGGTATAGCAATCAGCCCCAGCATTTT. Amino acid sequence: CAITGQGRYSNQPQHF.